This T cell receptor (beta chain) is drawn from a study of blood T cell repertoires in COVID-19. Overall study: Italy, Spain and the United States were the sources of the convalescent and acute COVID-19 samples.

Per the study methods: Reference gene primer amplification gave nucleated cell count estimates. Generated by immunoSEQ multiplex PCR, the TCRdb table keeps only in-frame clones and is missing some. V and J calls and clone size are given by that table; D and trimming were obtained from the DNA. The sample lists 350,000 to 550,000 clones; 80% to 90% were seen once. Those who participated ranged in age from 18 to 89 years and resided in about two dozen US areas. The CDR3 is 12 amino acids. Germline values: CDR1 SQVTM, CDR2 ANQGSEA. With 7 bases removed from V and 4 bases from J, the gap between germline ends came to 13 bases.

The chain recombines TRBV29-1 with TRBJ1-1; tentatively, D is TRBD1 (5 bases). The TCR was taken from a man aged 30 to 39 who had recovered from COVID-19. Sequenced material: PBMCs or T cells enriched from blood (not recorded which). This chain's CDR3 is CSGGGAVTEAFF. Here the CDR3 DNA reads TGCAGCGGAGGAGGGGCAGTCACTGAAGCTTTCTTT.